A selection of T cell receptor beta chains follows, all from one sample in a study of CD8 T cells in ankylosing spondylitis. TCRdb re-analysed the 5' RACE reads in MiXCR, keeping a single row per CDR3 protein. Here the sample spans 200,000 to 250,000 distinct CDR3 sequences, around 16% being singletons. What was sequenced was blood, either unsorted or a sorted T cell fraction (not recorded which). Receptors were obtained from a male donor with ankylosing spondylitis. Each CDR3 is given with its conserved first and last residue. Each record gives: V gene, J gene, clone size, D gene, CDR3 DNA, CDR3 protein. D genes are given only for firm matches. Clone size is not always given. Where it is, it says once, few, many or a class for expanded clones.

>TRBV21-1|TRBJ2-7|.|.
TGTGCCAGCAGCAAATGGGATTCGGGGGACAGGGTTTTGTGCGGCGAGCAGTACTTC
CASSKWDSGDRVLCGEQYF
>TRBV4-3|TRBJ2-7|.|.
TGCGCCAGCAGCCAAGATGAGGCAGGGACTTACGAGCAGTACTTC
CASSQDEAGTYEQYF
>TRBV9|TRBJ2-3|.|.
TGTGCCAGCAGCCTCCCTGAGGGGATCGGGACAGATACGCAGTATTTT
CASSLPEGIGTDTQYF
>TRBV27|TRBJ2-5|.|TRBD1
TGTGCCAGCAGTTTGACAGGGGGCGAGACCCAGTACTTC
CASSLTGGETQYF
>TRBV28|TRBJ2-7|.|TRBD2
TGTGCCAGCAGCCCACTAGCGGGCCTCTCCTACGAGCAGTACTTC
CASSPLAGLSYEQYF
>TRBV4-1|TRBJ2-7|few|.
TGCGCCAGCAGCCCAGCAGAGGAGGCCTACGAGCAGTACTTC
CASSPAEEAYEQYF
>TRBV11-2|TRBJ2-1|few|TRBD2
TGTGCCAGCAGACCCACTAGCGGACCCTCCTACAATGAGCAGTTCTTC
CASRPTSGPSYNEQFF
>TRBV10-2|TRBJ2-7|.|TRBD1
TGCGCCAGCAGTGAGGGAGACAGGGGCTACGAGCAGTACTTC
CASSEGDRGYEQYF
>TRBV7-2|TRBJ2-5|once|.
TGTGCCAGCAGGTCCCCCTCAGGCGGGGTAGAAGAGACCCAGTACTTC
CASRSPSGGVEETQYF
>TRBV21-1|TRBJ1-1|.|.
TGTGCCAGCAGCAAGACCACAGGGGCTGAAGCTTTCTTT
CASSKTTGAEAFF
>TRBV12-3/TRBV12-4|TRBJ2-7|few|TRBD1
TGTGCCAGCAGTTCTTTGGGACAGATCTACGAGCAGTACTTC
CASSSLGQIYEQYF
>TRBV4-3|TRBJ2-1|.|.
TGCGCCAGCAGCCAAGGCGGCAGATTGGGGCCTTTCAATGAGCAGTTCTTC
CASSQGGRLGPFNEQFF
>TRBV7-9|TRBJ2-1|many|.
TGTGCCAGCAGCTTTGTTTTAGGGGATGAGCAGTTCTTC
CASSFVLGDEQFF
>TRBV7-9|TRBJ1-2|few|TRBD1
TGTGCCAGCAGCTTACCGACAGGGGATAACTATGGCTACACCTTC
CASSLPTGDNYGYTF
>TRBV15|TRBJ2-7|.|TRBD1
TGTGCCACCAGCAGAGGATCGGGAAACACGGGACAGACCTACGAGCAGTACTTC
CATSRGSGNTGQTYEQYF
>TRBV7-8|TRBJ2-7|once|.
TGTGCCAGCAGCCCAATGGTGGGTAACTACGAGCAGTACTTC
CASSPMVGNYEQYF